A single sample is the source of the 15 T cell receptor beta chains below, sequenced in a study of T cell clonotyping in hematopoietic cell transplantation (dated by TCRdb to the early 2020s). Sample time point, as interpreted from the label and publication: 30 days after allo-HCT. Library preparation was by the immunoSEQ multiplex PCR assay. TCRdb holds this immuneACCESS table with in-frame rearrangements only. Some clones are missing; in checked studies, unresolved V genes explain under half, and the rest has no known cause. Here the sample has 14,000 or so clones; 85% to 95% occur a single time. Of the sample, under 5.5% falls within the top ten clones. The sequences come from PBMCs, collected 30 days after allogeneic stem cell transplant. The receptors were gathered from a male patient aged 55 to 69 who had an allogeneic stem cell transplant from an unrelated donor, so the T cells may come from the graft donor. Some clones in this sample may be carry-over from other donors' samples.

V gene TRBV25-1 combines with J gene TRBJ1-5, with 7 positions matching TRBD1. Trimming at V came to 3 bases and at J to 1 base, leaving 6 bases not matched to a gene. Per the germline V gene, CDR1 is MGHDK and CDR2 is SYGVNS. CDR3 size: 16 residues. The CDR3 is CASSDLTGQSNQPQHF. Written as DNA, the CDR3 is TGTGCCAGCAGTGACCTGACGGGACAGAGCAATCAGCCCCAGCATTTT.

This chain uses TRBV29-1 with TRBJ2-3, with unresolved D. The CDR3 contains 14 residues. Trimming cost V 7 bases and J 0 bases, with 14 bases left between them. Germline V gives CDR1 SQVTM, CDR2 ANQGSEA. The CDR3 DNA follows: TGCAGCGCCTATACTTTCGCTAGCACAGATACGCAGTATTTT. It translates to CSAYTFASTDTQYF.

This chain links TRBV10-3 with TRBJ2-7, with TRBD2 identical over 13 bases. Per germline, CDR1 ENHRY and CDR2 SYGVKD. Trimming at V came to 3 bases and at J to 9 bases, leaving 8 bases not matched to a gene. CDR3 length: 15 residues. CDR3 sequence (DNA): TGTGCCATCAGTGACACTAGCGGGGGGGCCCAATGGCAGTACTTC. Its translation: CAISDTSGGAQWQYF.

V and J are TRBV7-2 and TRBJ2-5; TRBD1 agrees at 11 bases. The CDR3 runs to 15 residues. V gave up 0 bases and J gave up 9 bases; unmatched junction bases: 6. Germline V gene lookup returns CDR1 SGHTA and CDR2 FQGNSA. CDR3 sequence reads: CASSLADRGLGAQYF. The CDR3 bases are TGTGCCAGCAGCTTAGCGGACAGGGGGCTGGGGGCCCAGTACTTC.

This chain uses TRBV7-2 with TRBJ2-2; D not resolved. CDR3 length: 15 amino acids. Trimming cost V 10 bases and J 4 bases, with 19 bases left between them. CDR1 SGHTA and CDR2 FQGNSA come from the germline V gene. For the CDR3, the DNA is TGTGCCAACCGACGACAACGAGGTTTCACCGGGGAGCTGTTTTTT. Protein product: CANRRQRGFTGELFF.

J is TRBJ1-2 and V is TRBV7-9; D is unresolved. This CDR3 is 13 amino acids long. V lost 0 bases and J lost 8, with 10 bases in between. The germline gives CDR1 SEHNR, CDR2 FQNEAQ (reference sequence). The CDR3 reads CASSLARLGGYTF. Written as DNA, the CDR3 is TGTGCCAGCAGCTTAGCGAGGCTGGGCGGCTACACCTTC. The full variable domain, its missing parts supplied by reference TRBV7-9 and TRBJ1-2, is DTGVSQNPRHKITKRGQNVTFRCDPISEHNRLYWYRQTLGQGPEFLTYFQNEAQLEKSRLLSDRFSAERPKGSFSTLEIQRTEQGDSAMYLCASSLARLGGYTFGSGTRLTVV.

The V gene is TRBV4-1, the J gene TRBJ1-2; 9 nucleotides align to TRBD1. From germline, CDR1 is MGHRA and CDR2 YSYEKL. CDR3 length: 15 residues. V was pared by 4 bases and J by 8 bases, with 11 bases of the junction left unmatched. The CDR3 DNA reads TGCGCCAGCAGCCCCTCGCGGACAGGGGTAGGCGGCTACACCTTC. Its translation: CASSPSRTGVGGYTF.

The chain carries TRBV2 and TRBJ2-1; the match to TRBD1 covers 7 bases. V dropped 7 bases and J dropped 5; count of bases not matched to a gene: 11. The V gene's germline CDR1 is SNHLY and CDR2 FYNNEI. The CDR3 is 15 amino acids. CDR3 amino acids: CASTASRTGDNEQFF. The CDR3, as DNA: TGTGCCAGCACCGCATCGAGGACAGGAGACAATGAGCAGTTCTTC.

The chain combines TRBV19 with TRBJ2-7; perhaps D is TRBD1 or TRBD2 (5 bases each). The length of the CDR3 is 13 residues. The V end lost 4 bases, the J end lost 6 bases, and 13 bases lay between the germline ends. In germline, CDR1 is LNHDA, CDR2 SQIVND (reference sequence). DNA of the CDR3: TGTGCCAGTAGTACCGTAACGAGGGGCGAGCAGTACTTC. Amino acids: CASSTVTRGEQYF.

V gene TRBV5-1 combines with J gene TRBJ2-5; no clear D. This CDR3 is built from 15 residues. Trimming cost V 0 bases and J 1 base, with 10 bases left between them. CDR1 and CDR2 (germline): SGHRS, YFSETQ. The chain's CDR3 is CASSLDPSSQETQYF. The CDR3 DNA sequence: TGCGCCAGCAGCTTGGATCCGAGTTCCCAAGAGACCCAGTACTTC.

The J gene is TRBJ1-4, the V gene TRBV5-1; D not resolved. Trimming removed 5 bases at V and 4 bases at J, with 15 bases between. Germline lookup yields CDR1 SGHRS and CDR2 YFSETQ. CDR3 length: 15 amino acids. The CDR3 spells CASSPGGGYNEKLFF. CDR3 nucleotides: TGCGCCAGCAGTCCTGGAGGAGGTTATAATGAAAAACTGTTTTTT.

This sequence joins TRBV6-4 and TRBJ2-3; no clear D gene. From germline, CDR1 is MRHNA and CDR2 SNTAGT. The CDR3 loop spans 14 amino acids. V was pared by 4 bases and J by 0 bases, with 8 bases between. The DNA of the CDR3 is TGTGCCAGCAGTGCAGGCCCTAGCACAGATACGCAGTATTTT. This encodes CASSAGPSTDTQYF.

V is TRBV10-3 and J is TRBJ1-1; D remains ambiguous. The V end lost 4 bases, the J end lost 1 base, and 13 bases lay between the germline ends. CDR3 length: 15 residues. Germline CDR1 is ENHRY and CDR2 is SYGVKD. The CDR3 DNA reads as TGTGCCATCAGTGTGGGAGCAGAGACGAACACTGAAGCTTTCTTT. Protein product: CAISVGAETNTEAFF.

The chain's CDR3 is CASSIESVSSRETQYF. The CDR3 bases are TGTGCCAGCAGCATCGAGTCTGTTAGTTCACGTGAGACCCAGTACTTC. V and J are TRBV2 and TRBJ2-5, with no clear D. CDR1 is SNHLY and CDR2 is FYNNEI in the germline V gene. This CDR3 comprises 16 residues. With 6 bases removed from V and 5 bases from J, the gap between germline ends came to 22 bases.

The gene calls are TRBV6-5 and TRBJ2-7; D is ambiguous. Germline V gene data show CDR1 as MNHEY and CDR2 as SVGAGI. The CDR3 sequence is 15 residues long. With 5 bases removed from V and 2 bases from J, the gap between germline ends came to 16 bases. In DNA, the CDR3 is TGTGCCAGCAGTCGAGGACCCACTGGCACCTACGAGCAGTACTTC. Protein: CASSRGPTGTYEQYF.